The source of this T cell receptor (beta chain) is a study of shared T cell receptors in the human thymus. Produced via immunoSEQ multiplex PCR; TCRdb's table is partial and in-frame only. Among around 730,000 clones, 70% to 90% were seen once, and the ten largest hold approximately 0.01%. The CDR3 is made up of 16 amino acids. The V end was cut by 0 bases, the J end by 10 bases, with 22 bases between. Germline CDR1 and CDR2: SGHDT and YYEEEE. These data are also associated with another study on human thymus T cells. This second study notes: As related research reported, thymic repertoires overlapped highly among unrelated individuals.

The rearrangement joins TRBV5-6 to TRBJ1-1; TRBD1 might be the D (5 bases). This sequence was found in a girl under two years old with a congenital heart defect. Sample: thymocytes. The CDR3 nucleotides read TGTGCCAGCAGCTTGGGGCCGCCAGGGTATCATCCCCGAGCTTTCTTT. Its protein is CASSLGPPGYHPRAFF.